The rows below give T cell receptor beta chains drawn from one sample of a study of blood T cell repertoires in COVID-19. Clones were read by immunoSEQ multiplex PCR, and TCRdb kept only the in-frame ones, dropping some. The sample includes about 380,000 clones, approximately 81% of them seen just once. Source material: peripheral blood. Source of these receptors: a woman under 30 with acute or convalescent COVID-19. The CDR3 runs from the conserved cysteine through the conserved F or W. D genes are given only for firm matches.

cdr3_aa: CASSISGLDGNTIYF
cdr3_nt: TGTGCCAGTAGTATAAGCGGGCTAGACGGAAACACCATATATTTT
d_call: NA
v_call: TRBV19
j_call: TRBJ1-3

cdr3_aa: CASSFRGQRELFF
cdr3_nt: TGTGCCAGCAGTTTCAGGGGGCAACGGGAGCTGTTTTTT
d_call: TRBD1
v_call: TRBV12-3/TRBV12-4
j_call: TRBJ2-2

cdr3_aa: CASSLQGANYGYTF
cdr3_nt: TGTGCCAGCAGTCTACAGGGGGCCAACTATGGCTACACCTTC
d_call: TRBD1
v_call: TRBV6-6
j_call: TRBJ1-2

cdr3_aa: CASSQDSLVNTEAFF
cdr3_nt: TGTGCCAGTAGTCAGGATTCCCTGGTGAACACTGAAGCTTTCTTT
d_call: NA
v_call: TRBV19
j_call: TRBJ1-1

cdr3_aa: CASSINQGRHGYTF
cdr3_nt: TGTGCCAGCAGCATAAACCAGGGTAGGCATGGCTACACCTTC
d_call: NA
v_call: TRBV14
j_call: TRBJ1-2

cdr3_aa: CASSRRGGTEAFF
cdr3_nt: TGTGCCAGCAGCCGAAGGGGGGGGACTGAAGCTTTCTTT
d_call: NA
v_call: TRBV3-1/TRBV3-2
j_call: TRBJ1-1

cdr3_aa: CASSMTGFNEKLFF
cdr3_nt: TGTGCCAGCAGTATGACAGGGTTTAATGAAAAACTGTTTTTT
d_call: TRBD1
v_call: TRBV5-6
j_call: TRBJ1-4

cdr3_aa: CASAGYDTGELFF
cdr3_nt: TGTGCCAGCGCAGGGTACGACACCGGGGAGCTGTTTTTT
d_call: NA
v_call: TRBV11-3
j_call: TRBJ2-2

cdr3_aa: CASSPGTVHNSPLHF
cdr3_nt: TGCGCCAGCAGCCCGGGGACAGTTCATAATTCACCCCTCCACTTT
d_call: TRBD1
v_call: TRBV5-1
j_call: TRBJ1-6

cdr3_aa: CASSPERVSGNTIYF
cdr3_nt: TGTGCCAGCTCACCGGAACGGGTCTCTGGAAACACCATATATTTT
d_call: NA
v_call: TRBV18
j_call: TRBJ1-3

cdr3_aa: CASSIGLAGLYEQYF
cdr3_nt: TGTGCCAGTAGTATAGGGCTAGCGGGGCTCTACGAGCAGTACTTC
d_call: TRBD2
v_call: TRBV19
j_call: TRBJ2-7

cdr3_aa: CASSFGISGNTIYF
cdr3_nt: TGTGCCAGCAGCTTCGGGATCTCTGGAAACACCATATATTTT
d_call: NA
v_call: TRBV6-5
j_call: TRBJ1-3

cdr3_aa: CASSLGSAGETDTQYF
cdr3_nt: TGCGCCAGCAGCCTGGGTTCTGCGGGGGAGACAGATACGCAGTATTTT
d_call: TRBD2
v_call: TRBV5-1
j_call: TRBJ2-3